One sample yielded the 31 T cell receptor beta chains listed below, sequenced in a study of Graves' ophthalmopathy and Graves' hyperthyroidism. Amplification from RNA transcripts yielded the TCR beta CDR3 regions. Scientists carried out first-round RT-PCR using HTBI primers and then a second-round multiplex PCR. TCRdb recomputed calls from the multiplex PCR reads with MiXCR, one row per CDR3 protein. This sample yields around 600,000 distinct CDR3 sequences, of which about two fifths are seen a single time; over 2.5% belongs to the top ten. The sample was peripheral blood. These receptor sequences come from an adult man with Graves' ophthalmopathy.

This clonotype was detected ten times or more. The genes are TRBV5-1 and TRBJ1-1; 9 positions match TRBD1. This CDR3 region has 15 residues. Trimming removed 1 base from V and 4 bases from J; junction bases left unmatched: 5. CDR1 SGHRS and CDR2 YFSETQ come from the germline V gene. The CDR3 sequence is CASSLTGGAATEAFF. The CDR3 nucleotides are TGCGCCAGCAGCTTGACAGGGGGCGCCGCCACTGAAGCTTTCTTT.

J is TRBJ2-5 and V is TRBV13, with D uncertain. The J call is in doubt because the DNA end fits TRBJ2-7 better. CDR1 and CDR2 from the germline V gene are PRHDT and FYEKMQ (reference sequence). The CDR3 consists of 12 residues. This chain's CDR3 is CASSRNGLEQYF. For the CDR3, the DNA is TGTGCCAGCAGCCGCAACGGGCTCGAGCAGTACTTC.

This clonotype occurred many times. This rearrangement joins TRBV12-3 or TRBV12-4 to TRBJ1-1, with D maybe TRBD1 (5 bases). V was shortened by 1 base and J by 5 bases, with 11 bases between the two germline ends. The CDR3 contains 14 residues. CDR3 in DNA: TGTGCCAGCAGTTTAGGGCTCGAGGGGACTGAAGCTTTCTTT. Amino acid sequence: CASSLGLEGTEAFF.

This clonotype was seen at least ten times. This chain uses TRBV4-1 with TRBJ2-7, with 10 bases identical to TRBD1. V lost 0 bases, J lost 2 bases, and 1 base stayed unmatched. Germline assignment: CDR1 MGHRA and CDR2 YSYEKL. The CDR3 runs to 15 residues. CDR3 coding DNA: TGCGCCAGCAGCCAAGAAGGGACAGGGGCCTACGAGCAGTACTTC. It yields the protein CASSQEGTGAYEQYF.

The rearrangement uses TRBV29-1 and TRBJ2-7; D unresolved. Trimming removed 3 bases at V and 0 bases at J, with 3 bases between. The CDR3 has 11 amino acids. Germline CDR1 is SQVTM and CDR2 is ANQGSEA. The CDR3, as DNA: TGCAGCGTTGAGTTCTCCTACGAGCAGTACTTC. This gives the protein CSVEFSYEQYF.

This chain uses TRBV4-1 with TRBJ2-7; D remains unclear. The CDR3 contains 13 residues. Trimming shortened V by 3 bases and J by 3 bases, and 9 bases separated the two germline ends. CDR1 and CDR2 (germline): MGHRA, YSYEKL. The DNA for the CDR3 is TGCGCCAGCAGCCAGGAACCTCTCTACGAGCAGTACTTC. Amino acid sequence: CASSQEPLYEQYF.

The V call is TRBV2, the J call TRBJ1-1, with TRBD1 as a possible D gene (5 bases). Trimming shortened V by 8 bases and J by 4 bases, and 11 bases separated the two germline ends. Germline V CDR1 and CDR2: SNHLY, FYNNEI. The CDR3 has 12 residues. The CDR3 is CASDGGVTEAFF. CDR3 nucleotide sequence: TGTGCCAGCGATGGGGGGGTCACTGAAGCTTTCTTT.

The chain carries TRBV29-1 and TRBJ2-5, with 10 positions matching TRBD2. Germline V gives CDR1 SQVTM, CDR2 ANQGSEA. The CDR3 totals 15 residues. V lost 7 bases and J lost 9; bases outside the gene matches: 17. CDR3 nucleotide sequence: TGCAGCGCCGCCGGGACTAGCGCACTACAAGGGGCCCAGTACTTC. Translated: CSAAGTSALQGAQYF.

The gene calls are TRBV7-9 and TRBJ1-2, with D possibly matching TRBD1 (5 bases). Germline CDR1 SEHNR, CDR2 FQNEAQ (reference sequence). Between the trimmed V and J ends, which lost 0 bases and 4 bases, there was a span of 12 bases. The CDR3 has 15 residues. The CDR3 spells CASSLAGDLRYGYTF. DNA of the CDR3: TGTGCCAGCAGCTTAGCCGGGGACCTCCGCTATGGCTACACCTTC.

This chain links TRBV10-3 with TRBJ1-2; TRBD1 matches at 8 bases. Germline V lookup: CDR1 ENHRY, CDR2 SYGVKD. The length of the CDR3 is 12 residues. J lost 12 bases, V lost 0 bases, and 3 bases had no gene match. The DNA for the CDR3 is TGTGCCATCAGTGAGTCGGGACAGGTCAACACCTTC. Its protein is CAISESGQVNTF.

This clonotype was seen at least ten times. V is TRBV10-3 and J is TRBJ1-2, with D uncertain. V lost 3 bases to trimming and J lost 1 base, with 12 bases between them. The CDR3 is made up of 15 amino acids. Germline V gives CDR1 ENHRY, CDR2 SYGVKD. CDR3 amino acids: CAISDPGIFNYGYTF. The CDR3 DNA sequence: TGTGCCATCAGTGATCCGGGAATCTTTAACTATGGCTACACCTTC.

This chain connects TRBV11-3 to TRBJ2-3, with D possibly being TRBD1 (6 bases). The ends were cut back, 5 bases at V and 3 bases at J, with 12 bases in the middle. This CDR3 is 14 amino acids long. Per the germline V gene, CDR1 is SGHNT and CDR2 is YENEEA. The CDR3 protein is CASSDYRDTDTQYF. CDR3 nucleotides: TGTGCCAGCAGCGACTACAGGGATACAGATACGCAGTATTTT.

This clonotype was recorded once. The chain recombines TRBV24-1 with TRBJ2-6; the match to TRBD1 covers 7 bases. Germline assignment: CDR1 KGHDR and CDR2 SFDVKD. This CDR3 has 15 amino acids. With V trimmed by 12 bases and J by 1 base, 8 bases remained unmatched. In DNA form, the CDR3 reads TGTGCCCACAGACAGGGAGATTCTGGGGCCAACGTCCTGACTTTC. Encoded protein: CAHRQGDSGANVLTF.

The V gene is TRBV5-2, the J gene TRBJ1-1. TRBV5-2 constitutes a pseudogene. The CDR3 is 15 residues long. CDR3 bases: TGTGCCAGCACCTTGACAGGGAGGTCGGACACTGAAGCTTTCTTT. The encoded protein is CASTLTGRSDTEAFF.

This clonotype was recorded at least ten times. The V and J genes are TRBV19 and TRBJ2-7, with D possibly being TRBD1 (5 bases). Germline lookup yields CDR1 LNHDA and CDR2 SQIVND (reference sequence). The CDR3 loop spans 14 amino acids. V was shortened by 5 bases and J by 6 bases, with 17 bases between the two germline ends. CDR3 in DNA: TGTGCCAGTAGTCCCACAGGCGTTCGGAGCGAGCAGTACTTC. Translation gives CASSPTGVRSEQYF.

This chain connects TRBV19 to TRBJ1-4, with D tentatively TRBD1 (5 bases). This CDR3 spans 14 amino acids. Germline CDR1 is LNHDA and CDR2 is SQIVND (reference sequence). The V and J ends lost 5 bases and 6 bases respectively, with 13 bases between them. As DNA, the CDR3 is TGTGCCAGTAGTTCGCCGGGCAGGGATGAAAAACTGTTTTTT. Amino acids: CASSSPGRDEKLFF.

This clonotype occurred many times. The chain links TRBV19 to TRBJ2-5; tentatively, D is TRBD1 (6 bases). Germline CDR1 reads LNHDA; CDR2 reads SQIVND (reference sequence). Trimming cost V 6 bases and J 5 bases, with 10 bases left between them. The CDR3 has 12 residues. CDR3 sequence: CASRGAAETQYF. The CDR3 nucleotides read TGTGCCAGTAGGGGGGCTGCCGAGACCCAGTACTTC. The full variable domain, rest sourced from reference TRBV19 and TRBJ2-5, is DGGITQSPKYLFRKEGQNVTLSCEQNLNHDAMYWYRQDPGQGLRLIYYSQIVNDFQKGDIAEGYSVSREKKESFPLTVTSAQKNPTAFYLCASRGAAETQYFGPGTRLLVL.

A remark on this clonotype: A much larger clone sits a single nucleotide away, making a read error possible. This chain uses TRBV10-3 with TRBJ2-2, with D maybe TRBD1 (6 bases). Trimming shortened V by 6 bases and J by 1 base, and 12 bases separated the two germline ends. Germline CDR1 and CDR2: ENHRY and SYGVKD. This CDR3 is 15 amino acids long. CDR3 sequence (DNA): TGTGCCATCAGCCCCGGGACAAGGAACACCGGGGAGCTGTTTTTT. This sequence encodes CAISPGTRNTGELFF.

As regards this clonotype: A much larger clone lies a single base off, so this may be a read error. The rearrangement joins TRBV7-7 to TRBJ2-5; D perhaps matches TRBD1 (6 bases). CDR1 SSHAT and CDR2 FNYEAQ come from the germline V gene (reference sequence). The CDR3 runs 15 residues. CDR3 nucleotide sequence: TGTGCTAGCAGCTTATCGTTCGGACAGCAAGAGGCCCAGTACTTC. This gives the protein CASSLSFGQQEAQYF.

This chain uses TRBV4-1 with TRBJ2-7; D is ambiguous. CDR3 size: 15 residues. V lost 4 bases to trimming and J lost 2 bases, with 15 bases between them. Germline V gene lookup returns CDR1 MGHRA and CDR2 YSYEKL. CDR3 bases: TGCGCCAGCAGCCCCAACTTTGCTGGAGCCTACGAGCAGTACTTC. This translates into CASSPNFAGAYEQYF.

This clonotype was recorded once. The J gene is TRBJ2-5, the V gene TRBV29-1; the D is unclear. Germline CDR1 SQVTM, CDR2 ANQGSEA. V was clipped by 7 bases and J by 5 bases, with 17 bases between them. The CDR3 contains 13 residues. CDR3: CSATRTGQETQYF. The DNA for the CDR3 is TGCAGCGCCACTCGAACGGGTCAGGAGACCCAGTACTTC. The whole variable domain, filled in from reference TRBV29-1 and TRBJ2-5, reads SAVISQKPSRDICQRGTSLTIQCQVDSQVTMMFWYRQQPGQSLTLIATANQGSEATYESGFVIDKFPISRPNLTFSTLTVSNMSPEDSSIYLCSATRTGQETQYFGPGTRLLVL.

The CDR3 DNA sequence: TGTGCCAGCAGCCCGATTATGGGTGACTATGGCTACACCTTC. It yields the protein CASSPIMGDYGYTF. The chain carries TRBV7-3 and TRBJ1-2; D is ambiguous. Looked up from germline, CDR1 is SGHTA and CDR2 is FQGTGA. The germline V and J ends were trimmed by 5 bases and 3 bases, with 13 bases remaining between them. This CDR3 has 14 amino acids.

J is TRBJ1-5 and V is TRBV3-1; D is unclear. CDR1 and CDR2 from the germline V gene are LGHDT and YNNKEL (reference sequence). The CDR3 extends over 14 amino acids. Between the trimmed V and J ends, which lost 5 bases and 9 bases, there was a span of 17 bases. CDR3 DNA: TGTGCCAGCAGCGAATACACGACTGGGTGGCCCCAGCATTTT. Its translation is CASSEYTTGWPQHF.

Many counts were recorded for this clonotype. This chain connects TRBV24-1 to TRBJ2-2; no firm D call. CDR1 is KGHDR and CDR2 is SFDVKD in the germline V gene. The length of the CDR3 is 14 residues. V was clipped by 0 bases and J by 6 bases, with 7 bases between them. The CDR3: CATSDLPGSGELFF. The CDR3 DNA is TGTGCCACCAGTGATTTGCCCGGTTCCGGGGAGCTGTTTTTT.

This clonotype was recorded many times. This sequence joins TRBV29-1 and TRBJ1-1, with 8 bases fitting TRBD1. Unmatched junction bases numbered 6, after V lost 3 bases and J lost 0 bases. Germline assignment: CDR1 SQVTM and CDR2 ANQGSEA. The CDR3 has 15 amino acids. In DNA, the CDR3 is TGCAGCGTTGAGATGACAGGGGAGTTGAACACTGAAGCTTTCTTT. It specifies CSVEMTGELNTEAFF. Variable domain in full (rest from reference TRBV29-1 and TRBJ1-1): SAVISQKPSRDICQRGTSLTIQCQVDSQVTMMFWYRQQPGQSLTLIATANQGSEATYESGFVIDKFPISRPNLTFSTLTVSNMSPEDSSIYLCSVEMTGELNTEAFFGQGTRLTVV.

This clonotype was seen at least ten times. The rearrangement links TRBV2 to TRBJ1-1; D remains unclear. The V gene lost 1 base and the J gene lost 0 bases, with 12 bases spanning the gap. This CDR3 has 16 residues. Germline assignment: CDR1 SNHLY and CDR2 FYNNEI. The CDR3: CASSEGVTAMNTEAFF. In DNA, the CDR3 is TGTGCCAGCAGTGAAGGGGTCACAGCAATGAACACTGAAGCTTTCTTT.

J is TRBJ1-1 and V is TRBV24-1; D gene unclear. V was shortened by 4 bases and J by 3 bases, with 11 bases between the two germline ends. The V gene's germline CDR1 is KGHDR and CDR2 SFDVKD. The CDR3 consists of 14 residues. CDR3 in DNA: TGTGCCACCAGTGACAATACACCTTACACTGAAGCTTTCTTT. Protein sequence: CATSDNTPYTEAFF.

With respect to this clonotype: A much larger clone differs by one base, so this may be a read error. The rearrangement uses TRBV7-3 and TRBJ2-7; perhaps TRBD1 as D (6 bases). From germline, CDR1 is SGHTA and CDR2 FQGTGA. This CDR3 has 18 residues. The CDR3 loop is CASSFLSPCEGDAYGQYF. The CDR3, as DNA: TGTGCCAGCAGCTTCTTATCCCCTTGCGAGGGGGATGCCTACGGGCAGTACTTC.

V and J are TRBV19 and TRBJ2-1; a weak D match, TRBD1 (5 bases). V lost 6 bases and J lost 6, with 12 bases in between. Per germline, CDR1 LNHDA and CDR2 SQIVND (reference sequence). The CDR3 totals 13 residues. CDR3: CASRQVPTNEQFF. In DNA form, the CDR3 reads TGTGCCAGTAGACAGGTTCCGACCAATGAGCAGTTCTTC.

This clonotype was counted once. The chain recombines TRBV2 with TRBJ2-7, with D tentatively TRBD1 (6 bases). The CDR3 spans 15 residues. CDR1 and CDR2 (germline): SNHLY, FYNNEI. Trimming shortened V by 8 bases and J by 3 bases, and 20 bases separated the two germline ends. The CDR3 here is CASSPSTGMDYEQYF. CDR3 sequence (DNA): TGTGCCAGCTCACCAAGTACAGGGATGGACTACGAGCAGTACTTC.

This chain connects TRBV5-1 to TRBJ1-6; 10 bases fit TRBD1. Germline-derived CDR1 and CDR2 are SGHRS and YFSETQ. V lost 4 bases to trimming and J lost 0 bases; unmatched junction nucleotides: 10. The CDR3 sequence is 19 residues long. The CDR3 loop reads CASSRSGQGTISYNSPLHF. For the CDR3, the DNA is TGCGCCAGCAGCCGCTCGGGACAGGGGACGATCTCCTATAATTCACCCCTCCACTTT. The full variable domain, with the rest looked up from reference TRBV5-1 and TRBJ1-6, is KAGVTQTPRYLIKTRGQQVTLSCSPISGHRSVSWYQQTPGQGLQFLFEYFSETQRNKGNFPGRFSGRQFSNSRSEMNVSTLELGDSALYLCASSRSGQGTISYNSPLHFGNGTRLTVT.